Listed below are T cell receptor beta chains from one sample, sequenced in a study of blood T cell repertoires in COVID-19. The repertoire was sequenced with immunoSEQ multiplex PCR; TCRdb's copy has only in-frame clones and lacks some. The sample holds almost 200,000 clones, 70% to 80% seen once. The sample comprised peripheral blood. These receptors all come from a woman aged 40 to 50 with COVID-19, enrolled during active disease. Both conserved end residues are part of each CDR3. D genes are given only for firm matches. Not all rows give a size; the values are once, few, many and, for expanded clones, a class.

V	size	D	J	CDR3	DNA
TRBV7-9	once	-	TRBJ1-6	CASRLSGDSPLHF	TGTGCCAGCAGGCTCTCAGGGGACTCACCCCTCCACTTT
TRBV4-2	-	-	TRBJ2-7	CASSLRSGGELPYEQYF	TGTGCCAGCAGCTTGAGATCAGGCGGGGAGTTACCCTACGAGCAGTACTTC
TRBV9	-	-	TRBJ2-3	CASSRRTDTQYF	TGTGCCAGCAGCCGCAGGACAGATACGCAGTATTTT
TRBV30	few	-	TRBJ2-2	CAWSVATPGELFF	TGTGCCTGGAGTGTCGCTACTCCTGGGGAGCTGTTTTTT
TRBV5-6	-	TRBD1	TRBJ2-5	CASSWVDRLQETQYF	TGTGCCAGCAGCTGGGTGGACAGGCTCCAAGAGACCCAGTACTTC
TRBV4-2	-	-	TRBJ1-1	CASSQGSRSEAFF	TGTGCCAGCAGCCAAGGCTCACGGTCTGAAGCTTTCTTT
TRBV18	-	-	TRBJ2-6	CASSRGTGRSGANVLTF	TGTGCCAGCTCCCGTGGTACAGGCCGCTCTGGGGCCAACGTCCTGACTTTC
TRBV7-2	-	TRBD2	TRBJ2-1	CASSASRGGALTYNEQFF	TGTGCCAGCAGCGCGAGTCGCGGGGGGGCGTTAACCTACAATGAGCAGTTCTTC
TRBV5-1	many	-	TRBJ2-3	CASSLVQGLEDTQYF	TGCGCCAGCAGCTTGGTGCAGGGGTTGGAAGATACGCAGTATTTT
TRBV25-1	once	-	TRBJ2-5	CASRRAGGGGQETQYF	TGTGCCAGCAGACGTGCCGGAGGGGGCGGCCAAGAGACCCAGTACTTC
TRBV19	once	-	TRBJ1-2	CASKDSSGDGSYGYTF	TGTGCCAGTAAGGATTCGTCGGGAGATGGGTCGTATGGCTACACCTTC
TRBV5-1	-	-	TRBJ2-5	CASSPATGGQETQYF	TGCGCCAGCAGCCCAGCAACCGGAGGGCAGGAGACCCAGTACTTC
TRBV27	-	TRBD1	TRBJ1-1	CASSYGQGARSLPEAFF	TGTGCCAGCAGTTACGGACAGGGGGCGCGAAGTCTTCCTGAAGCTTTCTTT
TRBV7-9	-	-	TRBJ1-2	CASSLLITAEVNYGYTF	TGTGCCAGCAGCTTACTGATTACGGCGGAAGTTAACTATGGCTACACCTTC
TRBV18	-	TRBD1	TRBJ2-7	CASSPLTGQGWPREQYF	TGTGCCAGCTCACCACTTACGGGACAGGGGTGGCCCAGGGAGCAGTACTTC
TRBV27	-	TRBD2	TRBJ2-3	CASSLLGSGVGDTQYF	TGTGCCAGCAGTTTACTCGGTAGCGGGGTCGGCGATACGCAGTATTTT
TRBV7-3	-	TRBD1	TRBJ1-1	CASRRSGQGDTEAFF	TGTGCCAGCAGGAGATCAGGACAGGGCGACACTGAAGCTTTCTTT
TRBV18	-	-	TRBJ1-1	CASSRGGAGPHTEAFF	TGTGCCAGCTCACGGGGCGGGGCAGGGCCCCACACTGAAGCTTTCTTT
TRBV5-4	few	-	TRBJ1-6	CASSPWGTKVPLHF	TGTGCCAGCAGCCCATGGGGGACAAAGGTCCCCCTCCACTTT
TRBV18	-	-	TRBJ2-7	CASSPRTYEQYF	TGTGCCAGCTCACCGAGGACCTACGAGCAGTACTTC
TRBV13	once	-	TRBJ2-7	CASSLGPGALIEQYF	TGTGCCAGCAGCTTAGGCCCAGGGGCTCTAATCGAGCAGTACTTC
TRBV30	many	TRBD2	TRBJ2-1	CAWARSGEGSYNEQFF	TGTGCCTGGGCTCGTAGCGGGGAGGGCTCCTACAATGAGCAGTTCTTC